The present entry profiles one T cell receptor beta chain with its context. The antigen remains unidentified. The junction departs from germline at one end; a sequencing error may be responsible. Time point in this sample: sample taken at primary tumor resection. TCRdb processed the 5' RACE reads anew with MiXCR; each CDR3 protein has one entry. The sample consists of 10,000 to 15,000 distinct CDR3 sequences, approximately 7% of them appearing once. The data derive from a study of spatial heterogeneity in lung cancer. Study-wide points: Expanded intratumoral alpha and beta TCR counts tracked tumor mutation counts.

The CDR3 has 13 amino acids. The germline V gene encodes CDR1 SSHAT and CDR2 FNYEAQ (reference sequence). This chain uses TRBV7-7 with TRBJ1-1; D is unclear. The sample was lung tumor tissue, taken at surgery. The receptor was derived from a female donor with early-stage non-small cell lung cancer. CDR3 amino acids: CASSLTPDTKAFF. CDR3 sequence (DNA): TGTGCCAGCAGCTTAACCCCTGACACTAAAGCTTTCTTT.